The 22 T cell receptor beta chains below all came from one sample that was sequenced in a study of blood T cell repertoires in COVID-19. Profiling relied on immunoSEQ multiplex PCR, and the TCRdb table lists in-frame clones only, not all of them. This sample has approximately 96,000 clones, with about 85% found just once. Sequenced input: peripheral blood. All receptors come from a woman older than 75 with acute or convalescent COVID-19.

In DNA, the CDR3 is TGCGCCAGCAGCAAGGACTCCGGGACTAGCGTAAGAGAGACCCAGTACTTC. This translates into CASSKDSGTSVRETQYF. V and J are TRBV5-1 and TRBJ2-5; 10 nucleotides align to TRBD2. This CDR3 comprises 17 residues. The V segment lost 4 bases and the J segment 4 bases; nucleotides outside the gene matches: 13. Germline V gene sequence: CDR1 SGHRS, CDR2 YFSETQ.

J is TRBJ2-7 and V is TRBV11-3; 10 bases agree with TRBD1. CDR1 is SGHNT and CDR2 is YENEEA in the germline V gene. J was trimmed by 2 bases and V by 5 bases; bases with no gene match: 12. The length of the CDR3 is 17 residues. CDR3 sequence: CASSRGGDRGRTYEQYV. CDR3 DNA sequence: TGTGCCAGCAGCCGAGGGGGGGACAGGGGCCGGACCTACGAGCAGTACGTC.

V gene TRBV9 combines with J gene TRBJ2-1, with D uncertain. V was shortened by 0 bases and J by 8 bases, with 15 bases between the two germline ends. Looked up from germline, CDR1 is SGDLS and CDR2 is YYNGEE. This CDR3 has 15 residues. As DNA, the CDR3 is TGTGCCAGCAGCGTAGTGGGTCGGGTGTGGGATGAGCAGTTCTTC. Translated, it gives CASSVVGRVWDEQFF.

CDR3 residues: CASSLETSGSTDTQYF. The CDR3 DNA sequence: TGTGCCAGCAGCTTAGAGACTAGCGGTAGCACAGATACGCAGTATTTT. The V call is TRBV11-2, the J call TRBJ2-3; 9 bases align to TRBD2. This CDR3 is built from 16 residues. Trimming removed 0 bases from V and 0 bases from J; junction bases left unmatched: 1. CDR1 SGHAT and CDR2 FQNNGV come from the germline V gene.

The table lists this clone with a count of one. The J gene is TRBJ1-5, the V gene TRBV6-5, with D perhaps matching TRBD1 (6 bases). CDR3 size: 15 residues. Deletions cut 5 bases from V and 5 bases from J, with 16 bases between. CDR1 is MNHEY, CDR2 SVGAGI, per germline. CDR3 bases: TGTGCCAGCAGTCCTACAGGGATGGGGCATCAGCCCCAGCATTTT. Its protein product is CASSPTGMGHQPQHF.

This chain links TRBV28 with TRBJ2-2, with D possibly being TRBD2 (5 bases). The CDR3 runs 14 residues. Germline values: CDR1 MDHEN, CDR2 SYDVKM. Trimming removed 0 bases from V and 7 bases from J, with 9 bases in between. Here the CDR3 DNA reads TGTGCCAGCAGTTTATGGAGGGCGGTCGGGGAGCTGTTTTTT. Protein sequence: CASSLWRAVGELFF.

This chain links TRBV5-4 with TRBJ2-3, with D perhaps TRBD1 (5 bases). Trimming took 1 base from V and 2 from J, leaving 8 bases between them. The CDR3 runs 14 residues. The germline gives CDR1 SGHNT, CDR2 YYREEE (reference sequence). CDR3 nucleotides: TGTGCCAGCAGCTTGTTAGGGGTCACAGATACGCAGTATTTT. It codes for CASSLLGVTDTQYF.

The gene calls are TRBV18 and TRBJ2-5; D is unclear. CDR3 length: 16 amino acids. Germline V gene lookup returns CDR1 KGHSH and CDR2 LQKENI. The V end was cut by 5 bases, the J end by 2 bases, with 18 bases between. The CDR3 loop reads CASSGIGSIHQETQYF. Written as DNA, the CDR3 is TGTGCCAGCTCAGGTATAGGTAGCATACATCAAGAGACCCAGTACTTC.

This sequence joins TRBV7-9 and TRBJ2-5; TRBD1 might be the D (5 bases). V was trimmed by 5 bases and J by 4 bases, leaving 11 bases between them. The CDR3 length is 13 residues. CDR1 is SEHNR and CDR2 is FQNEAQ in the germline V gene (reference sequence). The CDR3 DNA follows: TGTGCCAGCAGCGCACAGGTAGGAGAGACCCAGTACTTC. Translation: CASSAQVGETQYF.

This rearrangement joins TRBV18 to TRBJ2-5, with D perhaps matching TRBD2 (5 bases). The CDR3 extends over 13 amino acids. The germline V gene encodes CDR1 KGHSH and CDR2 LQKENI. V lost 3 bases and J lost 4, with 9 bases in between. The CDR3 here is CASSPSGLETQYF. CDR3 bases: TGTGCCAGCTCACCGTCCGGACTAGAGACCCAGTACTTC.

The V gene is TRBV7-3, the J gene TRBJ1-5; 9 nucleotides match TRBD1. The ends lost 3 bases at V and 6 bases at J; junction bases unmatched: 9. The CDR3 runs to 16 residues. Germline-derived CDR1 and CDR2 are SGHTA and FQGTGA. In DNA form, the CDR3 reads TGTGCCAGCAGCTTTAGGGACAGGGAAAGTCGTCAGCCCCAGCATTTT. This codes for CASSFRDRESRQPQHF.

This sequence joins TRBV6-5 and TRBJ2-7; 9 nucleotides agree with TRBD1. Germline CDR1 MNHEY, CDR2 SVGAGI. The CDR3 loop spans 14 amino acids. V was clipped by 6 bases and J by 1 base; unmatched bases: 4. The CDR3 region is CASSRGQGSYEQYV. The CDR3, as DNA: TGTGCCAGCAGCCGGGGACAGGGATCCTACGAGCAGTACGTC.

The chain combines TRBV4-3 with TRBJ2-2, with D perhaps matching TRBD1 (6 bases). The germline V gene encodes CDR1 LGHNA and CDR2 YSLEER. Between the trimmed V and J ends, which lost 4 bases and 7 bases, there was a span of 13 bases. This CDR3 has 14 residues. The CDR3 sequence: CASSRRTGIGELFF. Here the CDR3 DNA reads TGCGCCAGCAGCCGCCGAACAGGGATCGGGGAGCTGTTTTTT.

In this sample, this clone turned up once. The V gene is TRBV7-6, the J gene TRBJ2-3; D is possibly TRBD2 (7 bases). Germline CDR1 SGHVS, CDR2 FNYEAQ. The ends were cut back, 5 bases at V and 5 bases at J, with 14 bases in the middle. The length of the CDR3 is 14 residues. As DNA, the CDR3 is TGTGCCAGCAGCACCCGGGGGGCCGGAGATACGCAGTATTTT. This gives the protein CASSTRGAGDTQYF. Looking up the rest from reference TRBV7-6 and TRBJ2-3 gives the full variable domain: GAGVSQSPRYKVTKRGQDVALRCDPISGHVSLYWYRQALGQGPEFLTYFNYEAQQDKSGLPNDRFSAERPEGSISTLTIQRTEQRDSAMYRCASSTRGAGDTQYFGPGTRLTVL.

The genes are TRBV14 and TRBJ1-1; D gene ambiguous. Germline values: CDR1 SGHDN, CDR2 FVKESK. The CDR3 length is 12 residues. Trimming removed 1 base at V and 9 bases at J, with 9 bases between. The DNA for the CDR3 is TGTGCCAGCAGCCAAGGAAACAGCAAAGCTTTCTTT. This sequence encodes CASSQGNSKAFF.

The chain couples TRBV30 to TRBJ2-7; TRBD1 is a possible D gene (6 bases). The CDR3 runs to 12 residues. V lost 2 bases to trimming and J lost 3 bases, with 8 bases between them. CDR1 GTSNPN and CDR2 SVGIG come from the germline V gene (reference sequence). CDR3 region: CAWSQQGYEQYF. DNA for the CDR3: TGTGCCTGGAGTCAACAGGGCTACGAGCAGTACTTC.

This rearrangement joins TRBV7-2 to TRBJ2-2; 7 bases align to TRBD1. V dropped 8 bases and J dropped 3; count of bases not matched to a gene: 6. This CDR3 contains 14 residues. The germline gives CDR1 SGHTA, CDR2 FQGNSA. In DNA, the CDR3 is TGTGCCAGCTCCCGACAGGGCCACACCGGGGAGCTGTTTTTT. Its translation: CASSRQGHTGELFF.

This clone was observed a handful of times. The genes are TRBV9 and TRBJ2-7; 8 nucleotides match TRBD1. V dropped 4 bases and J dropped 4; count of bases not matched to a gene: 7. This CDR3 spans 14 amino acids. The germline CDR1 and CDR2 sequences are SGDLS and YYNGEE. The CDR3 DNA reads as TGTGCCAGCAGCCCCCGGACAGGGTGGTACGAGCAGTACTTC. Amino acids: CASSPRTGWYEQYF.

The gene calls are TRBV25-1 and TRBJ1-1, with 8 bases identical to TRBD1. Losses at the gene ends were 4 bases for V and 4 bases for J; bases not matched to a gene: 2. CDR1 is MGHDK and CDR2 is SYGVNS in the germline V gene. The CDR3 spans 13 residues. The CDR3 DNA reads as TGTGCCAGCAGTGGACAGGGGAGCACTGAAGCTTTCTTT. The encoded protein is CASSGQGSTEAFF.

The V gene is TRBV30, the J gene TRBJ2-7; maybe TRBD2 (6 bases). V shed 4 bases and J shed 0 bases, with 7 bases lying between them. The germline V gene has CDR1 GTSNPN and CDR2 SVGIG (reference sequence). CDR3 length equals 12 residues. CDR3 in DNA: TGTGCCTGGACCGGGGGCTCCTACGAGCAGTACTTC. Amino acids: CAWTGGSYEQYF.

The J gene is TRBJ1-6, the V gene TRBV7-8; TRBD1 is a possible D gene (5 bases). Germline V CDR1 and CDR2: SGHVS, FQNEAQ. CDR3 length equals 15 residues. V dropped 1 base and J dropped 10 bases, with 14 bases sitting between them. The CDR3 spells CASSLGGRGYSPLHF. The CDR3 nucleotides read TGTGCCAGCAGCTTAGGGGGGAGGGGTTACTCACCCCTCCACTTT.

This chain links TRBV2 with TRBJ1-1, with a weak D call TRBD1 (6 bases). The CDR3 loop spans 15 amino acids. Trimming took off 5 bases at V and 0 bases at J, with 13 bases between the two ends. Germline CDR1 SNHLY, CDR2 FYNNEI. The CDR3 sequence is CASSPRGSLNTEAFF. CDR3 bases: TGTGCCAGCAGTCCCAGGGGCAGCCTGAACACTGAAGCTTTCTTT.